This TCR beta chain was recorded in a study of shared clonotypes between healthy human individuals. Whole-study results and caveats: Exclusively blood specimens were collected; tissue repertoires likely differ.

Concerning this clone itself: Its antigen is unidentified.

V lost 4 bases, J lost 0 bases, and 6 bases lay in between. Germline CDR1 SNHLY, CDR2 FYNNEI. The CDR3 runs to 13 residues. An assay was performed, and its level was deep. Sequencing was performed with immunoSEQ multiplex PCR; in TCRdb, only in-frame clones are kept and a portion is missing. The sample lists approximately 980,000 clones; about three quarters were seen once. This clonotype was sampled from a man between 18 and 29 years old in good health. Specimen: memory CD4+ T cells sorted from blood. Subset defined: CD45RA-negative fraction. This chain links TRBV2 with TRBJ1-1; D is uncertain. CDR3 protein: CASSVSVNTEAFF. Written as DNA, the CDR3 is TGTGCCAGCAGTGTGTCGGTGAACACTGAAGCTTTCTTT.